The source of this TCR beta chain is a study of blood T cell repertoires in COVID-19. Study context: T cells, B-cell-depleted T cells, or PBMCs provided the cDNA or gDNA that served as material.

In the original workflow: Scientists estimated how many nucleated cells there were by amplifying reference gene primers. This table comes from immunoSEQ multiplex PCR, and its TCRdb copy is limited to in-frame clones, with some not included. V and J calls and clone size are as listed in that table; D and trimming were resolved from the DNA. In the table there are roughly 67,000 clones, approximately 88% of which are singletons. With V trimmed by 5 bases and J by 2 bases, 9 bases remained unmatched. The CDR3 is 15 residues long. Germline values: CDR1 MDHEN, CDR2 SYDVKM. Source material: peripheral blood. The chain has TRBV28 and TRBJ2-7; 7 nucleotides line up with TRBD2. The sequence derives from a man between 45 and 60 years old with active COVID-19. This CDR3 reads CASSLLPSGTYEQYF. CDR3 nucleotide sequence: TGTGCCAGCAGTCTCCTTCCTAGCGGTACCTACGAGCAGTACTTC.